The entry below gives a single TCR beta chain sequence along with its context. Its antigen is not known. The sample is drawn from a study of STAT5B mutations in CD4+ large granular lymphocyte leukemia. The CDR3 covers 13 residues. J lost 6 bases, V lost 4 bases, and 3 bases had no gene match. Looked up from germline, CDR1 is LNHDA and CDR2 is SQIVND (reference sequence). Only in-frame clones appear in the TCRdb table, and some are missing; sequencing was by immunoSEQ multiplex PCR. The sample includes around 1,700 clones, roughly four fifths of them seen just once. Findings and caveats of the study: Only five to seven CD4-sorted patient samples were compared with healthy controls for clonality.

This chain links TRBV19 with TRBJ2-7, with TRBD1 matching 10 bases. Source material: PBMCs. This clonotype originated in a woman between 65 and 79 years old with CD4+ T-cell large granular lymphocyte leukemia. The CDR3 loop reads CASSRDRGREQYF. The DNA of the CDR3 is TGTGCCAGTAGTAGAGACAGGGGGCGCGAGCAGTACTTC.